The T cell receptor beta chain under discussion was sequenced for a study of control samples from healthy donors and cancer patients. The ends were cut back, 0 bases at V and 4 bases at J, with 10 bases in the middle. The CDR3 totals 15 residues. In germline, CDR1 is LGHNA, CDR2 YSLEER. Clones were read by immunoSEQ multiplex PCR, and TCRdb kept only the in-frame ones, dropping some. The sample lists tens of thousands of clones, roughly nine tenths occurring once. The chain uses TRBV4-3 and TRBJ2-1; D is unresolved. The source material was PBMCs. The receptor's source is a man between 25 and 39 years old with colorectal cancer. The CDR3 DNA sequence: TGCGCCAGCAGCCAAGATCGGGTCGCTTACAATGAGCAGTTCTTC. It specifies CASSQDRVAYNEQFF.